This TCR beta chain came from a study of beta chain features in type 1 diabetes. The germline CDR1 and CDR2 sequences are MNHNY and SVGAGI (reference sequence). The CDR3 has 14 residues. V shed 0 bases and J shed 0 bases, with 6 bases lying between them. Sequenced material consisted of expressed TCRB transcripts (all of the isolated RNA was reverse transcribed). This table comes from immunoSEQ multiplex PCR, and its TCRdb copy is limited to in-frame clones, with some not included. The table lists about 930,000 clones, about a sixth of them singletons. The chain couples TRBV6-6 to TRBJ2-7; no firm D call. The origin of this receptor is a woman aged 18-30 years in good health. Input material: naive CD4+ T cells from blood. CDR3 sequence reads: CASSYSMRSYEQYF. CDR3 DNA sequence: TGTGCCAGCAGTTACTCGATGCGCTCCTACGAGCAGTACTTC.